The next 30 T cell receptor beta chains were all read from a single sample in a study of cytomegalovirus exposure and HLA in healthy donors. Libraries were prepared by immunoSEQ multiplex PCR; TCRdb keeps only in-frame clonotypes and omits some of them. The table lists 110,000 to 150,000 clones, 89% of them singletons. The material sequenced was PBMCs. These receptors came from a woman younger than 30 in good health and CMV-seropositive.

In this sample, this clone turned up a few times. The chain has TRBV30 and TRBJ1-1; D is possibly TRBD1 (6 bases). The CDR3 has 14 amino acids. Germline-derived CDR1 and CDR2 are GTSNPN and SVGIG (reference sequence). Trimming shortened V by 2 bases and J by 5 bases, and 15 bases separated the two germline ends. CDR3 sequence (DNA): TGTGCCTGGAGTACAGGGAAGGTTGGTACTGAAGCTTTCTTT. Its translation: CAWSTGKVGTEAFF.

V gene TRBV20-1 combines with J gene TRBJ1-5; the match to TRBD1 covers 8 bases. The CDR3 contains 10 residues. J gave up 11 bases and V 3 bases, and 0 bases lay outside the gene matches. Germline assignment: CDR1 DFQATT and CDR2 SNEGSKA (reference sequence). The CDR3 reads CSARGQAQHF. The DNA of the CDR3 is TGCAGTGCTAGGGGACAGGCCCAGCATTTT.

DNA of the CDR3: TGTGCCTGGAGCTTACAGGGGGCTCAGCCCCAGCATTTT. It codes for CAWSLQGAQPQHF. The V gene is TRBV30, the J gene TRBJ1-5, with 9 positions matching TRBD1. V dropped 3 bases and J dropped 6; count of bases not matched to a gene: 3. Germline CDR1 and CDR2: GTSNPN and SVGIG (reference sequence). This CDR3 region has 13 residues.

The chain is built from TRBV5-1 and TRBJ2-1; the D gene is possibly TRBD2 (5 bases). V was shortened by 2 bases and J by 2 bases, with 8 bases between the two germline ends. Germline CDR1 SGHRS, CDR2 YFSETQ. CDR3 size: 14 residues. CDR3 in DNA: TGCGCCAGCAGCTTTACGGGGACCTACAATGAGCAGTTCTTC. Translating gives CASSFTGTYNEQFF.

The chain links TRBV28 to TRBJ1-1; no definite D call. Between the trimmed V and J ends, which lost 8 bases and 2 bases, there was a span of 15 bases. CDR1 is MDHEN and CDR2 is SYDVKM in the germline V gene. The CDR3 consists of 14 residues. The DNA of the CDR3 is TGTGCCAGCCCCCCTGAAGGAGGTAACACTGAAGCTTTCTTT. Translated: CASPPEGGNTEAFF.

The J gene is TRBJ1-3, the V gene TRBV6-5, with 7 bases that match TRBD1. Per germline, CDR1 MNHEY and CDR2 SVGAGI. Trimming cost V 2 bases and J 4 bases; bases outside gene matches: 5. The CDR3 spans 15 residues. This CDR3 is CASSYHTGAGNTIYF. In DNA form, the CDR3 reads TGTGCCAGCAGTTACCATACAGGGGCAGGAAACACCATATATTTT.

V usage is TRBV30 and J usage is TRBJ2-7; no reliable D call. V was clipped by 0 bases and J by 8 bases, with 11 bases between them. Germline assignment: CDR1 GTSNPN and CDR2 SVGIG (reference sequence). The CDR3 length is 12 residues. Written as DNA, the CDR3 is TGTGCCTGGAGTGTCTCTGCCTATAAGCAGTACTTC. Its protein product is CAWSVSAYKQYF.

In DNA, the CDR3 is TGTGCCAGCAGACAATCGGGACAGAGCGCATACGAGCAGTACTTC. Its translation: CASRQSGQSAYEQYF. The chain uses TRBV5-4 and TRBJ2-7; 7 bases fit TRBD1. Germline lookup yields CDR1 SGHNT and CDR2 YYREEE (reference sequence). V shed 5 bases and J 4 bases; nucleotides not matched to a gene: 12. CDR3 size: 15 residues.

This chain joins TRBV9 and TRBJ2-1; 9 positions match TRBD2. V lost 3 bases, J lost 3 bases, and 7 bases stayed unmatched. The CDR3 loop spans 16 amino acids. Per the germline V gene, CDR1 is SGDLS and CDR2 is YYNGEE. CDR3 amino acids: CASSERTSDIYNEQFF. CDR3 in DNA: TGTGCCAGCAGCGAGAGGACTAGCGATATCTACAATGAGCAGTTCTTC.

This chain links TRBV7-9 with TRBJ1-2, with D perhaps matching TRBD1 (5 bases). Germline lookup yields CDR1 SEHNR and CDR2 FQNEAQ (reference sequence). The CDR3 has 12 amino acids. Trimming removed 5 bases from V and 5 bases from J, with 9 bases in between. In DNA form, the CDR3 reads TGTGCCAGCAGCCTTAGGGGATATGGCTACACCTTC. It encodes CASSLRGYGYTF. Full variable domain (remainder filled in from reference TRBV7-9 and TRBJ1-2): DTGVSQNPRHKITKRGQNVTFRCDPISEHNRLYWYRQTLGQGPEFLTYFQNEAQLEKSRLLSDRFSAERPKGSFSTLEIQRTEQGDSAMYLCASSLRGYGYTFGSGTRLTVV.

The rearrangement uses TRBV30 and TRBJ2-5; 8 positions agree with TRBD2. Germline V gives CDR1 GTSNPN, CDR2 SVGIG (reference sequence). The V gene end was trimmed by 0 bases and the J gene end by 1 base; junction bases not matched to a gene: 4. The CDR3 totals 15 residues. The CDR3 loop reads CAWSVPRGGQETQYF. Here the CDR3 DNA reads TGTGCCTGGAGTGTACCCCGGGGGGGCCAAGAGACCCAGTACTTC.

The rearrangement uses TRBV6-1 and TRBJ1-3; D remains ambiguous. CDR1 is MNHNS, CDR2 SASEGT, per germline. The CDR3 totals 14 residues. V was pared by 5 bases and J by 0 bases, with 8 bases between. CDR3 DNA sequence: TGTGCCAGCAGTTCGGGGAGCTCTGGAAACACCATATATTTT. This sequence encodes CASSSGSSGNTIYF.

V is TRBV7-9 and J is TRBJ1-2; 7 bases line up with TRBD1. J gave up 0 bases and V 5 bases, and 6 bases lay outside the gene matches. The length of the CDR3 is 15 residues. The germline gives CDR1 SEHNR, CDR2 FQNEAQ (reference sequence). This chain's CDR3 is CASSTGTEANYGYTF. The CDR3 nucleotides are TGTGCCAGCAGCACCGGGACAGAAGCTAACTATGGCTACACCTTC. Drawing the rest from reference TRBV7-9 and TRBJ1-2, the complete variable domain is DTGVSQNPRHKITKRGQNVTFRCDPISEHNRLYWYRQTLGQGPEFLTYFQNEAQLEKSRLLSDRFSAERPKGSFSTLEIQRTEQGDSAMYLCASSTGTEANYGYTFGSGTRLTVV.

The chain combines TRBV29-1 with TRBJ1-2; TRBD1 agrees at 9 bases. Trimming at V came to 7 bases and at J to 5 bases, leaving 8 bases not matched to a gene. Germline V gene sequence: CDR1 SQVTM, CDR2 ANQGSEA. The length of the CDR3 is 13 residues. The CDR3 is CSGRGQGEYGYTF. Here the CDR3 DNA reads TGCAGCGGCCGGGGACAGGGAGAGTATGGCTACACCTTC.

Concerning this clone itself: The identical CDR3 is also encoded by other nucleotide sequences in the sample. The genes are TRBV5-1 and TRBJ1-4; the D gene is possibly TRBD1 (6 bases). Germline V gene lookup returns CDR1 SGHRS and CDR2 YFSETQ. Trimming cost V 0 bases and J 4 bases, with 7 bases left between them. This CDR3 has 14 amino acids. The DNA for the CDR3 is TGCGCCAGCAGCTTGGGGACAGTTAATGAAAAACTGTTTTTT. It codes for CASSLGTVNEKLFF.

V and J are TRBV9 and TRBJ2-3, with TRBD2 identical over 7 bases. The CDR3 length is 18 residues. Unmatched junction bases numbered 14, after V lost 0 bases and J lost 4 bases. CDR1 and CDR2 from the germline V gene are SGDLS and YYNGEE. The CDR3 coding sequence is TGTGCCAGCAGCGTAGCTACTGGGGAGCGGGGTTACTCAGATACGCAGTATTTT. Its protein is CASSVATGERGYSDTQYF.

The chain combines TRBV5-4 with TRBJ2-2; 10 bases agree with TRBD1. Per the germline V gene, CDR1 is SGHNT and CDR2 is YYREEE (reference sequence). Trimming cost V 3 bases and J 3 bases; bases outside gene matches: 5. CDR3 length: 16 residues. The CDR3 nucleotides read TGTGCCAGCAGCTCAAGGGACAGGGGTCACACCGGGGAGCTGTTTTTT. Translation: CASSSRDRGHTGELFF.

The chain uses TRBV29-1 and TRBJ2-7, with a weak D call TRBD1 (5 bases). This CDR3 is 13 amino acids long. The V end was cut by 6 bases, the J end by 0 bases, with 12 bases between. The germline gives CDR1 SQVTM, CDR2 ANQGSEA. CDR3 DNA: TGCAGCGTACCAGGGCTTAGCTCCTACGAGCAGTACTTC. It is translated as CSVPGLSSYEQYF.

This chain joins TRBV15 and TRBJ1-1; no clear D. The CDR3 totals 14 residues. Trimming shortened V by 8 bases and J by 6 bases, and 19 bases separated the two germline ends. Germline CDR1 is LNHNV and CDR2 is YYDKDF (reference sequence). The CDR3 sequence is CATARPGERAEAFF. The DNA for the CDR3 is TGTGCCACCGCGCGCCCCGGGGAGAGGGCTGAAGCTTTCTTT.

This chain connects TRBV19 to TRBJ2-5; the match to TRBD1 covers 7 bases. The CDR3 has 13 amino acids. CDR1 and CDR2 from the germline V gene are LNHDA and SQIVND (reference sequence). V was pared by 7 bases and J by 0 bases, with 2 bases of the junction left unmatched. CDR3 protein: CASKGQYQETQYF. The CDR3 nucleotides read TGTGCCAGTAAGGGACAGTACCAAGAGACCCAGTACTTC.

The chain recombines TRBV5-1 with TRBJ1-3, with D maybe TRBD1 (6 bases). V dropped 5 bases and J dropped 0 bases, with 12 bases sitting between them. CDR1 and CDR2 (germline): SGHRS, YFSETQ. The CDR3 has 15 residues. The CDR3 protein is CASRSDSASGNTIYF. The CDR3 DNA reads TGCGCCAGCAGGTCGGACAGCGCCTCTGGAAACACCATATATTTT.

This chain uses TRBV20-1 with TRBJ1-2, with D maybe TRBD1 (5 bases). Germline V gene lookup returns CDR1 DFQATT and CDR2 SNEGSKA (reference sequence). The CDR3 totals 11 residues. Here the CDR3 DNA reads TGCGGACGGGGGACGAACTATGGCTACACCTTC. This gives the protein CGRGTNYGYTF.

Only a few counts were recorded for this clone. This chain uses TRBV19 with TRBJ1-5; the D gene is possibly TRBD1 (6 bases). Germline V gene sequence: CDR1 LNHDA, CDR2 SQIVND (reference sequence). Trimming removed 5 bases at V and 5 bases at J, with 16 bases between. The CDR3 is 15 residues long. The CDR3 DNA reads as TGTGCCAGTAGTTTACAGGGCGTCGGGGATCAGCCCCAGCATTTT. This sequence encodes CASSLQGVGDQPQHF.

This clone was seen just once. The V gene is TRBV28, the J gene TRBJ1-2; possible D gene TRBD1, 5 bases. The V and J ends lost 6 bases and 7 bases respectively, with 21 bases between them. Germline assignment: CDR1 MDHEN and CDR2 SYDVKM. The CDR3 covers 15 residues. The CDR3 DNA reads as TGTGCCAGCAGCTCCCGCCCGGGGCAGGGAGGTGGCTACACCTTC. Amino acids: CASSSRPGQGGGYTF.

The chain is built from TRBV5-1 and TRBJ2-7; the match to TRBD1 covers 11 bases. The CDR3 sequence is 15 residues long. V gave up 4 bases and J gave up 0 bases; unmatched junction bases: 3. CDR1 is SGHRS and CDR2 is YFSETQ in the germline V gene. The CDR3 spells CASSPDRGPSYEQYF. CDR3 nucleotide sequence: TGCGCCAGCAGCCCGGACAGGGGGCCCTCCTACGAGCAGTACTTC.

The chain is built from TRBV9 and TRBJ1-2; TRBD1 matches at 7 bases. This CDR3 is built from 15 residues. V lost 0 bases to trimming and J lost 0 bases; unmatched junction nucleotides: 2. Germline CDR1 SGDLS, CDR2 YYNGEE. The CDR3 DNA reads as TGTGCCAGCAGCGTAGGGGACAGTTCTAACTATGGCTACACCTTC. Translated: CASSVGDSSNYGYTF.

The V and J genes are TRBV6-5 and TRBJ2-2; the match to TRBD1 covers 12 bases. The CDR3 runs 16 residues. V trimming: 1 base; J trimming: 7 bases; junction bases outside the gene matches: 4. Germline V gene sequence: CDR1 MNHEY, CDR2 SVGAGI. This CDR3 is CASSYLGQGAGGELFF. The CDR3 coding sequence is TGTGCCAGCAGTTACTTGGGACAGGGGGCAGGCGGGGAGCTGTTTTTT.

The chain joins TRBV5-1 to TRBJ1-2; D unclear. This CDR3 has 14 residues. Trimming cost V 3 bases and J 4 bases, with 13 bases left between them. Germline-derived CDR1 and CDR2 are SGHRS and YFSETQ. The DNA of the CDR3 is TGCGCCAGCAGCTCCCCAGGAATAGTCTATGGCTACACCTTC. It yields the protein CASSSPGIVYGYTF. The variable domain in full, completed from reference TRBV5-1 and TRBJ1-2, reads KAGVTQTPRYLIKTRGQQVTLSCSPISGHRSVSWYQQTPGQGLQFLFEYFSETQRNKGNFPGRFSGRQFSNSRSEMNVSTLELGDSALYLCASSSPGIVYGYTFGSGTRLTVV.

This sequence joins TRBV13 and TRBJ1-2; tentative D call: TRBD1 (5 bases). The CDR3 is 15 amino acids. Trimming took off 0 bases at V and 7 bases at J, with 15 bases between the two ends. CDR1 is PRHDT, CDR2 FYEKMQ, per germline (reference sequence). CDR3 bases: TGTGCCAGCAGCTTAGGCCGGGGGTTTGGGGCTGGCTACACCTTC. Protein: CASSLGRGFGAGYTF.

This chain uses TRBV5-1 with TRBJ2-1; no clear D. V dropped 4 bases and J dropped 9 bases, with 14 bases sitting between them. The CDR3 totals 13 residues. Per germline, CDR1 SGHRS and CDR2 YFSETQ. The CDR3 here is CASSPEVVGEQFF. For the CDR3, the DNA is TGCGCCAGCAGCCCCGAGGTGGTCGGTGAGCAGTTCTTC.